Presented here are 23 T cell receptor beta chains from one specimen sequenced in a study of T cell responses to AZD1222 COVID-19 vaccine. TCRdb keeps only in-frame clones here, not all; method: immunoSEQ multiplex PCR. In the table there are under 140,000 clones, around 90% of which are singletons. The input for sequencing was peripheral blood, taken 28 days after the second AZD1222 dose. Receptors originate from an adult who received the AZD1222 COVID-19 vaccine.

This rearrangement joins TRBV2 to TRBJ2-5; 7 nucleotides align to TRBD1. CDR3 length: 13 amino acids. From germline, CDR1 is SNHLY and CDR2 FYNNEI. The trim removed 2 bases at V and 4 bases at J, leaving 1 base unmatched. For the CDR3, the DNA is TGTGCCAGCAGTGAATACAGGGGAGAGACCCAGTACTTC. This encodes CASSEYRGETQYF.

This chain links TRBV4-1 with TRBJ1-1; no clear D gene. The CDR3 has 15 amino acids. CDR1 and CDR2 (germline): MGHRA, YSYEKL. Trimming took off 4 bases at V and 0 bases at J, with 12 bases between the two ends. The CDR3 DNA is TGCGCCAGCAGCCCGAGCTACCCCATGAACACTGAAGCTTTCTTT. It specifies CASSPSYPMNTEAFF.

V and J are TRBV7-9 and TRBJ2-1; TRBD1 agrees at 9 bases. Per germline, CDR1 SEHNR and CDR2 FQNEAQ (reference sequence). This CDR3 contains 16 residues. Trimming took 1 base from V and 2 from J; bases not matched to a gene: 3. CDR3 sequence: CASSLVGQGTYNEQFF. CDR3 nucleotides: TGTGCCAGCAGCTTAGTGGGACAGGGTACCTACAATGAGCAGTTCTTC.

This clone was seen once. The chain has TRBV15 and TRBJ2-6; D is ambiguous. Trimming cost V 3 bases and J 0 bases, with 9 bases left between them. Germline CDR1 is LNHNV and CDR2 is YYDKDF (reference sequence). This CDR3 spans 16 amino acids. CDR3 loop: CATSRFSTSGANVLTF. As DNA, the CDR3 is TGTGCCACCAGCAGGTTTTCCACCTCTGGGGCCAACGTCCTGACTTTC. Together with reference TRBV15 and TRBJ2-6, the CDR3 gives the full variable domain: DAMVIQNPRYQVTQFGKPVTLSCSQTLNHNVMYWYQQKSSQAPKLLFHYYDKDFNNEADTPDNFQSRRPNTSFCFLDIRSPGLGDTAMYLCATSRFSTSGANVLTFGAGSRLTVL.

The CDR3 nucleotides are TGTGCCAGCAGTCGACAACCGACTGAAGCTTTCTTT. It yields the protein CASSRQPTEAFF. The genes are TRBV6-2 or TRBV6-3 and TRBJ1-1; D is uncertain. Germline loops: CDR1 MNHEY, CDR2 SVGEGT. This CDR3 spans 12 amino acids. The germline V and J ends were trimmed by 5 bases and 5 bases, with 9 bases remaining between them.

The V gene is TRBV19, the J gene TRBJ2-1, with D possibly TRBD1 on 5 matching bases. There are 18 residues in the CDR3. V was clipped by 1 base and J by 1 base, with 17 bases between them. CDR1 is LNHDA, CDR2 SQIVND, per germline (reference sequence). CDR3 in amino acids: CASSIALGLRGSYNEQFF. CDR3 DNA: TGTGCCAGTAGTATAGCTTTGGGGCTGCGAGGTTCCTACAATGAGCAGTTCTTC. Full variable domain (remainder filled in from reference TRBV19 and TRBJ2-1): DGGITQSPKYLFRKEGQNVTLSCEQNLNHDAMYWYRQDPGQGLRLIYYSQIVNDFQKGDIAEGYSVSREKKESFPLTVTSAQKNPTAFYLCASSIALGLRGSYNEQFFGPGTRLTVL.

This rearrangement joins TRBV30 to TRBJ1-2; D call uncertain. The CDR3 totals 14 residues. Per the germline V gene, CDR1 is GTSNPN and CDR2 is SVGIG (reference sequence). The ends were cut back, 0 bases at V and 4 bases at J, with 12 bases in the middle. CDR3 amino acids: CAWSVRDALYGYTF. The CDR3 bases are TGTGCCTGGAGTGTGAGGGATGCCCTCTATGGCTACACCTTC.

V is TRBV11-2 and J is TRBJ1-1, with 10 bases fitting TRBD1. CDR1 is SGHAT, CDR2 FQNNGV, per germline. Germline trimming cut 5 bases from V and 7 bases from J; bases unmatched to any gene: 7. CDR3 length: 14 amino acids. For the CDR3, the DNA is TGTGCCAGCAGCGCGGGACAGGGGTATGGTGAAGCTTTCTTT. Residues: CASSAGQGYGEAFF.

This chain's CDR3 is CASSEETGDQPQHF. DNA for the CDR3: TGTGCCAGCAGTGAAGAGACAGGTGATCAGCCCCAGCATTTT. The V call is TRBV2, the J call TRBJ1-5, with D perhaps matching TRBD1 (6 bases). V gave up 1 base and J gave up 5 bases, with 9 bases separating them. This CDR3 spans 14 amino acids. The germline V gene encodes CDR1 SNHLY and CDR2 FYNNEI.

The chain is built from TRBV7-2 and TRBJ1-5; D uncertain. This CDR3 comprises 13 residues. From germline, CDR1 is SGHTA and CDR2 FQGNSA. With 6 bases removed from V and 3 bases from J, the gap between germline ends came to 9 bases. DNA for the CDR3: TGTGCCAGCAGTTTCAGTCCCAATCAGCCCCAGCATTTT. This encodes CASSFSPNQPQHF.

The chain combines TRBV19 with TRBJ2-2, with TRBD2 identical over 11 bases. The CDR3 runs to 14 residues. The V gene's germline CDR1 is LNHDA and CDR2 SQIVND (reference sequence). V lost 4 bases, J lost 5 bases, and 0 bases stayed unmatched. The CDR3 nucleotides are TGTGCCAGTAGTAGACTAGCGGGAACCGGGGAGCTGTTTTTT. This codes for CASSRLAGTGELFF.

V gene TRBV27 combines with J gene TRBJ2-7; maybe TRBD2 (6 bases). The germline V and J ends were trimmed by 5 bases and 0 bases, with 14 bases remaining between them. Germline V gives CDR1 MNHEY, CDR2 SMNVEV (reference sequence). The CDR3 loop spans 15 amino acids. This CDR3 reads CASSLASFSSYEQYF. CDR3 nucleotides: TGTGCCAGCAGTCTAGCGAGTTTCAGCTCCTACGAGCAGTACTTC.

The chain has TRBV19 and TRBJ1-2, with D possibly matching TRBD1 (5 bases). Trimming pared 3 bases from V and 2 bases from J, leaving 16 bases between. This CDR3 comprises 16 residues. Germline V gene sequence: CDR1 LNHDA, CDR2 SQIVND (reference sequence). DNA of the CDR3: TGTGCCAGTAGTATGGGAACTACCGGGGCCAACTATGGCTACACCTTC. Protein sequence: CASSMGTTGANYGYTF. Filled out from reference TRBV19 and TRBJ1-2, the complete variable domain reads DGGITQSPKYLFRKEGQNVTLSCEQNLNHDAMYWYRQDPGQGLRLIYYSQIVNDFQKGDIAEGYSVSREKKESFPLTVTSAQKNPTAFYLCASSMGTTGANYGYTFGSGTRLTVV.

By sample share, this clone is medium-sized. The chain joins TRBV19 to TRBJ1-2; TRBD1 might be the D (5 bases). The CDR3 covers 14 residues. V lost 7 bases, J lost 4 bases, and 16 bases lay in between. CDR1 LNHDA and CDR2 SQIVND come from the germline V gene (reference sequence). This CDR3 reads CASNRQPGGYGYTF. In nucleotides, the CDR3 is TGTGCCAGTAATCGGCAGCCGGGGGGCTATGGCTACACCTTC. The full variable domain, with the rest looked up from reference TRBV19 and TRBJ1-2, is DGGITQSPKYLFRKEGQNVTLSCEQNLNHDAMYWYRQDPGQGLRLIYYSQIVNDFQKGDIAEGYSVSREKKESFPLTVTSAQKNPTAFYLCASNRQPGGYGYTFGSGTRLTVV.

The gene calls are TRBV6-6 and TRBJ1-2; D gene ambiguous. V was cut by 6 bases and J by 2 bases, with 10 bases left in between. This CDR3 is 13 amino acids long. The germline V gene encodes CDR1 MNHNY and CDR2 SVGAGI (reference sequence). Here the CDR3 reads CASRVDLNYGYTF. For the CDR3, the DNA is TGTGCCAGCAGGGTGGACTTAAACTATGGCTACACCTTC.

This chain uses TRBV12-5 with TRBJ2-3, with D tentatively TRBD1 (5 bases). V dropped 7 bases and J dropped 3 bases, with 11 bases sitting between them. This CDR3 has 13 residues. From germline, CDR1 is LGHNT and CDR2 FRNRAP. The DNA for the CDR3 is TGTGCTAGTGCTGACAGCTTGACAGATACGCAGTATTTT. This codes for CASADSLTDTQYF.

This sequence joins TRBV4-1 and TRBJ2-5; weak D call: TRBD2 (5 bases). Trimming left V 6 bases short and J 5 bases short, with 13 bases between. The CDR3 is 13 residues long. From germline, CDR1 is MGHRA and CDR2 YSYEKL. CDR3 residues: CASSLGVWETQYF. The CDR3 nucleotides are TGCGCCAGCAGTCTCGGGGTTTGGGAGACCCAGTACTTC.

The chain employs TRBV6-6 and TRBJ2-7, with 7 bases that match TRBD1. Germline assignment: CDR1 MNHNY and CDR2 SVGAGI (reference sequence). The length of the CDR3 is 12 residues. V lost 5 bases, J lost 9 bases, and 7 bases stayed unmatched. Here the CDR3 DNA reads TGTGCCAGCAGTCCTACAGGGGACAGGCAGTACTTC. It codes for CASSPTGDRQYF.

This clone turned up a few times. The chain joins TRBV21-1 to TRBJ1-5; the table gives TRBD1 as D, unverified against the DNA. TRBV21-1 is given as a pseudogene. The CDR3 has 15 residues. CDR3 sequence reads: CASSRKSGLGQPQHF. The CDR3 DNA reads TGTGCCAGCAGCAGAAAATCAGGGTTAGGTCAGCCCCAGCATTTT.

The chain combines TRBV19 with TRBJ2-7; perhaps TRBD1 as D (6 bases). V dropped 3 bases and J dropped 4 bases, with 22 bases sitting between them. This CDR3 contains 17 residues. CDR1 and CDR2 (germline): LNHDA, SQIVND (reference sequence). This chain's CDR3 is CASSIWFGTGIGYEQYF. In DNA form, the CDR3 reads TGTGCCAGTAGTATTTGGTTCGGTACAGGGATAGGATACGAGCAGTACTTC. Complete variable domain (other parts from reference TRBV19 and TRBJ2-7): DGGITQSPKYLFRKEGQNVTLSCEQNLNHDAMYWYRQDPGQGLRLIYYSQIVNDFQKGDIAEGYSVSREKKESFPLTVTSAQKNPTAFYLCASSIWFGTGIGYEQYFGPGTRLTVT.

The CDR3 protein is CASSYGFSDTIYF. The CDR3 DNA follows: TGTGCCAGCAGTTACGGATTTTCGGACACCATATATTTT. The chain joins TRBV3-1 (or the pseudogene TRBV3-2) to TRBJ1-3; no clear D. Trimming removed 6 bases from V and 8 bases from J, with 14 bases in between. This CDR3 spans 13 amino acids. Germline assignment: CDR1 LGHDT and CDR2 YNNKEL (reference sequence).

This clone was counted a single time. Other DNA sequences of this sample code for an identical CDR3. The CDR3 reads CASSDGTSSYNEQFF. The CDR3 DNA is TGTGCCAGCAGTGATGGGACTAGTTCCTACAATGAGCAGTTCTTC. This chain links TRBV6-1 with TRBJ2-1, with TRBD2 matching over 8 bases. Germline V gene data show CDR1 as MNHNS and CDR2 as SASEGT. CDR3 length: 15 residues. V was pared by 3 bases and J by 1 base, with 2 bases of the junction left unmatched.

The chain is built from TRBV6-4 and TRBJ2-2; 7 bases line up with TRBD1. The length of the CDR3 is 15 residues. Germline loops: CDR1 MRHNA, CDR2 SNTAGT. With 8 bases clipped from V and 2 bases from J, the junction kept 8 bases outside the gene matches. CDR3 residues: CASRKGAGNTGELFF. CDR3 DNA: TGTGCCAGCCGCAAGGGGGCTGGTAACACCGGGGAGCTGTTTTTT.